The 32 T cell receptor beta chains given below trace back to one sample, sequenced in a study of blood T cell repertoires in COVID-19. The table came from immunoSEQ multiplex PCR; TCRdb's copy has only in-frame clones and leaves some out. The sample holds about 220,000 clones, roughly 80% seen once. Sequences were obtained from peripheral blood. These receptors were collected from a woman in her 70s with COVID-19, enrolled during active disease.

This clone was seen only a few times. The chain joins TRBV2 to TRBJ1-2; tentative D call: TRBD1 (5 bases). CDR1 is SNHLY and CDR2 is FYNNEI in the germline V gene. V was shortened by 10 bases and J by 1 base, with 13 bases between the two germline ends. CDR3 size: 13 residues. The CDR3 loop reads CATSTDFNYGYTF. DNA of the CDR3: TGTGCCACTTCGACAGATTTTAACTATGGCTACACCTTC. Full variable domain (rest looked up from reference TRBV2 and TRBJ1-2): EPEVTQTPSHQVTQMGQEVILRCVPISNHLYFYWYRQILGQKVEFLVSFYNNEISEKSEIFDDQFSVERPDGSNFTLKIRSTKLEDSAMYFCATSTDFNYGYTFGSGTRLTVV.

The rearrangement joins TRBV7-2 to TRBJ2-1; TRBD1 agrees at 12 bases. This CDR3 region has 16 residues. V was pared by 3 bases and J by 5 bases, with 5 bases of the junction left unmatched. The germline gives CDR1 SGHTA, CDR2 FQGNSA. This chain's CDR3 is CASSFWDRGQHNEQFF. For the CDR3, the DNA is TGTGCCAGCAGCTTCTGGGACAGGGGGCAACACAATGAGCAGTTCTTC.

V usage is TRBV28 and J usage is TRBJ1-2; no clear D. The length of the CDR3 is 14 residues. Germline V lookup: CDR1 MDHEN, CDR2 SYDVKM. Trimming left V 4 bases short and J 4 bases short, with 13 bases between. CDR3 sequence reads: CASSYPSDAYGYTF. The CDR3 DNA sequence: TGTGCCAGCAGTTACCCTTCAGATGCCTATGGCTACACCTTC.

The chain is built from TRBV11-1 and TRBJ2-2; D remains unclear. The length of the CDR3 is 13 residues. V lost 2 bases, J lost 7 bases, and 8 bases lay in between. From germline, CDR1 is SGHAT and CDR2 FQDESV (reference sequence). CDR3: CASSLSLFGELFF. The CDR3 nucleotides are TGTGCCAGCAGCTTAAGCCTGTTCGGGGAGCTGTTTTTT.

The chain links TRBV6-4 to TRBJ1-6; the D gene is possibly TRBD1 (5 bases). V lost 5 bases, J lost 5 bases, and 10 bases lay in between. Germline CDR1 is MRHNA and CDR2 is SNTAGT. The CDR3 loop spans 14 amino acids. CDR3 in amino acids: CASSPEGDNSPLHF. CDR3 nucleotide sequence: TGTGCCAGCAGTCCGGAAGGGGATAATTCACCCCTCCACTTT.

V gene TRBV5-4 combines with J gene TRBJ2-2; no firm D call. The germline V gene encodes CDR1 SGHNT and CDR2 YYREEE (reference sequence). The CDR3 sequence is 12 residues long. Deletions cut 1 base from V and 8 bases from J, with 6 bases between. In DNA, the CDR3 is TGTGCCAGCAGCTTGTTCACAGGGGAGCTGTTTTTT. It specifies CASSLFTGELFF.

The chain is built from TRBV10-2 and TRBJ1-5; a weak D match, TRBD1 (5 bases). Trimming pared 3 bases from V and 3 bases from J, leaving 12 bases between. The germline gives CDR1 WSHSY, CDR2 SAAADI. The CDR3 has 15 residues. The CDR3 spells CASSDWGDPNQPQHF. DNA of the CDR3: TGCGCCAGCAGTGACTGGGGGGACCCCAATCAGCCCCAGCATTTT.

This clone came up once. The chain joins TRBV18 to TRBJ1-1; 7 nucleotides agree with TRBD1. This CDR3 has 18 amino acids. CDR1 KGHSH and CDR2 LQKENI come from the germline V gene. V gave up 0 bases and J gave up 6 bases; unmatched junction bases: 16. The CDR3 spells CASSPPGSLQGRKAEAFF. The CDR3 DNA reads TGTGCCAGCTCACCACCGGGGTCCCTACAGGGGCGAAAGGCTGAAGCTTTCTTT.

The V and J genes are TRBV29-1 and TRBJ2-7, with TRBD2 as a possible D gene (5 bases). Deletions cut 3 bases from V and 7 bases from J, with 10 bases between. CDR3 size: 11 residues. Germline V gene sequence: CDR1 SQVTM, CDR2 ANQGSEA. CDR3 sequence reads: CSVDGGGEQYF. The CDR3 coding sequence is TGCAGCGTTGACGGAGGCGGTGAGCAGTACTTC.

J is TRBJ2-7 and V is TRBV6-6; 12 bases line up with TRBD2. This CDR3 region has 13 residues. Unmatched junction bases numbered 9, after V lost 11 bases and J lost 7 bases. Germline V gene lookup returns CDR1 MNHNY and CDR2 SVGAGI (reference sequence). This CDR3 is CAGRTSGTQEQYF. Written as DNA, the CDR3 is TGTGCCGGCCGGACTAGCGGGACGCAAGAGCAGTACTTC.

J is TRBJ1-3 and V is TRBV9; D unclear. V was shortened by 4 bases and J by 0 bases, with 17 bases between the two germline ends. Germline V gene sequence: CDR1 SGDLS, CDR2 YYNGEE. CDR3 length equals 17 residues. CDR3 protein: CASSTGVGSNSGNTIYF. Here the CDR3 DNA reads TGTGCCAGCAGCACGGGCGTGGGGAGCAACTCTGGAAACACCATATATTTT.

The V gene is TRBV24-1, the J gene TRBJ2-3; 9 bases fit TRBD1. This CDR3 is 15 amino acids long. J was trimmed by 1 base and V by 3 bases; bases with no gene match: 1. Germline loops: CDR1 KGHDR, CDR2 SFDVKD. The DNA of the CDR3 is TGTGCCACCAGTGATCGGACAGGGGGCACAGATACGCAGTATTTT. The encoded protein is CATSDRTGGTDTQYF.

This chain links TRBV18 with TRBJ2-5; 11 nucleotides align to TRBD1. The V gene end was trimmed by 3 bases and the J gene end by 5 bases; junction bases not matched to a gene: 2. In germline, CDR1 is KGHSH, CDR2 LQKENI. CDR3 size: 14 residues. The CDR3 DNA sequence: TGTGCCAGCTCACCGGACAGGGGGCTGGAGACCCAGTACTTC. It specifies CASSPDRGLETQYF.

The chain is built from TRBV11-3 and TRBJ2-1; weak D call: TRBD1 (5 bases). V lost 2 bases, J lost 3 bases, and 11 bases lay in between. The CDR3 is made up of 15 amino acids. Germline values: CDR1 SGHNT, CDR2 YENEEA. In DNA, the CDR3 is TGTGCCAGCAGCTTACGAAGCCAGGGCTACAATGAGCAGTTCTTC. This gives the protein CASSLRSQGYNEQFF.

The CDR3 region is CASSADRVRDNEQFF. The CDR3 DNA is TGTGCCAGCAGTGCTGACAGGGTAAGGGACAATGAGCAGTTCTTC. The rearrangement uses TRBV7-2 and TRBJ2-1; 7 bases are shared with TRBD1. V was pared by 6 bases and J by 5 bases, with 10 bases of the junction left unmatched. The length of the CDR3 is 15 residues. Germline CDR1 and CDR2: SGHTA and FQGNSA.

The chain joins TRBV2 to TRBJ1-5, with 8 bases aligning to TRBD1. J gave up 6 bases and V 2 bases, and 3 bases lay outside the gene matches. The CDR3 spans 14 residues. Germline V gives CDR1 SNHLY, CDR2 FYNNEI. CDR3 loop: CASSETDRAQPQHF. For the CDR3, the DNA is TGTGCCAGCAGTGAAACGGACAGGGCTCAGCCCCAGCATTTT.

V is TRBV4-1 and J is TRBJ2-1; TRBD2 matches 8 bases. CDR3 length equals 17 residues. Germline V gene sequence: CDR1 MGHRA, CDR2 YSYEKL. Unmatched junction bases numbered 12, after V lost 4 bases and J lost 4 bases. The CDR3 sequence is CASSPRTSSQRYNEQFF. The CDR3 nucleotides are TGCGCCAGCAGCCCACGGACTAGCTCGCAGAGATACAATGAGCAGTTCTTC.

CDR3 in DNA: TGTGCCAGCAGCATGACTAGCGGGACGTGGGATACGCAGTATTTT. Protein product: CASSMTSGTWDTQYF. This chain uses TRBV7-2 with TRBJ2-3; 11 bases agree with TRBD2. Germline CDR1 is SGHTA and CDR2 is FQGNSA. CDR3 size: 15 residues. Trimming cost V 5 bases and J 6 bases; bases outside gene matches: 7.

As regards this clone: At one end the junction does not follow the germline gene, possibly because of a read error. This sequence joins TRBV5-6 and TRBJ2-7; 11 nucleotides match TRBD1. Germline CDR1 reads SGHDT; CDR2 reads YYEEEE. The CDR3 extends over 15 amino acids. The CDR3 DNA reads TGTGCCAGCAGCTACCGGGACAGGGGGGCCTACGAGCGGTACTTC. This translates into CASSYRDRGAYERYF.

The chain links TRBV28 to TRBJ2-1; TRBD2 matches at 12 bases. The CDR3 contains 15 residues. Germline V gene data show CDR1 as MDHEN and CDR2 as SYDVKM. J was trimmed by 5 bases and V by 5 bases; bases with no gene match: 4. The DNA for the CDR3 is TGTGCCAGCAGTCCCCGGACTAGCGGGAACAATGAGCAGTTCTTC. Protein: CASSPRTSGNNEQFF.

V is TRBV7-9 and J is TRBJ2-1, with 10 positions matching TRBD2. Germline assignment: CDR1 SEHNR and CDR2 FQNEAQ (reference sequence). This CDR3 comprises 15 residues. After removal of 5 bases from V and 6 bases from J, the junction contained 7 bases not matched to a gene. CDR3: CASSPGLAAFNEQFF. The CDR3, as DNA: TGTGCCAGCAGCCCCGGACTAGCGGCTTTCAATGAGCAGTTCTTC.

This chain connects TRBV7-9 to TRBJ1-2; a possible D gene is TRBD1 (6 bases). V lost 3 bases to trimming and J lost 3 bases, with 11 bases between them. Germline CDR1 SEHNR, CDR2 FQNEAQ (reference sequence). The CDR3 covers 14 residues. CDR3: CASSFSGADYGYTF. As DNA, the CDR3 is TGTGCCAGCAGCTTTTCAGGGGCTGACTATGGCTACACCTTC.

The chain couples TRBV15 to TRBJ2-3; 11 bases are a match to TRBD2. This CDR3 has 15 amino acids. The trim removed 7 bases at V and 1 base at J, leaving 4 bases unmatched. Germline CDR1 reads LNHNV; CDR2 reads YYDKDF (reference sequence). CDR3 residues: CATTLAGGRTDTQYF. CDR3 sequence (DNA): TGTGCCACCACCCTAGCGGGAGGACGCACAGATACGCAGTATTTT.

The gene calls are TRBV6-2 or TRBV6-3 and TRBJ1-5, with a weak D call TRBD1 (6 bases). Germline assignment: CDR1 MNHEY and CDR2 SVGEGT. The V and J ends lost 6 bases and 2 bases respectively, with 11 bases between them. The CDR3 is 14 amino acids. Written as DNA, the CDR3 is TGTGCCAGCAGCCGAGGGGGAGGCAATCAGCCCCAGCATTTT. The encoded protein is CASSRGGGNQPQHF.

The rearrangement links TRBV6-1 to TRBJ1-6; weak D call: TRBD1 (6 bases). V was pared by 2 bases and J by 9 bases, with 17 bases between. The germline V gene encodes CDR1 MNHNS and CDR2 SASEGT. The CDR3 has 16 residues. CDR3 nucleotides: TGTGCCAGCAGTGAACGGGGGGCTGGGGGGCTTTCACCCCTCCACTTT. Translation gives CASSERGAGGLSPLHF.

This rearrangement joins TRBV7-3 to TRBJ2-2; possible D gene TRBD2, 6 bases. V was cut by 4 bases and J by 4 bases, with 19 bases left in between. Germline-derived CDR1 and CDR2 are SGHTA and FQGTGA. The CDR3 totals 17 residues. The CDR3 protein is CASSSPYAGMGTGELFF. The CDR3 region has the DNA TGTGCCAGCAGCTCCCCCTACGCGGGAATGGGCACCGGGGAGCTGTTTTTT. Combining the CDR3 with reference TRBV7-3 and TRBJ2-2 gives the whole variable domain GAGVSQTPSNKVTEKGKYVELRCDPISGHTALYWYRQSLGQGPEFLIYFQGTGAADDSGLPNDRFFAVRPEGSVSTLKIQRTERGDSAVYLCASSSPYAGMGTGELFFGEGSRLTVL.

Details on this clone: This sample includes further DNA sequences coding for the same CDR3. The chain employs TRBV30 and TRBJ1-5; no clear D. With 1 base removed from V and 0 bases from J, the gap between germline ends came to 4 bases. The V gene's germline CDR1 is GTSNPN and CDR2 SVGIG (reference sequence). This CDR3 is 13 amino acids long. Written as DNA, the CDR3 is TGTGCCTGGAGTGACAATAGCAATCAGCCCCAGCATTTT. Its protein is CAWSDNSNQPQHF. The entire variable domain, with the rest obtained from reference TRBV30 and TRBJ1-5, is as follows: SQTIHQWPATLVQPVGSPLSLECTVEGTSNPNLYWYRQAAGRGLQLLFYSVGIGQISSEVPQNLSASRPQDRQFILSSKKLLLSDSGFYLCAWSDNSNQPQHFGDGTRLSIL.

V is TRBV6-6 and J is TRBJ2-3; D is possibly TRBD1 (5 bases). Germline values: CDR1 MNHNY, CDR2 SVGAGI (reference sequence). The CDR3 is 15 residues long. The V end was cut by 2 bases, the J end by 8 bases, with 17 bases between. DNA of the CDR3: TGTGCCAGCAGTTACGAGACAGTGGCTCGGATTACGCAGTATTTT. Protein: CASSYETVARITQYF.

The chain has TRBV7-2 and TRBJ2-1, with 7 bases lining up with TRBD1. Per germline, CDR1 SGHTA and CDR2 FQGNSA. J gave up 8 bases and V 6 bases, and 7 bases lay outside the gene matches. This CDR3 contains 13 residues. CDR3: CASSPRGQYEQFF. Here the CDR3 DNA reads TGTGCCAGCAGTCCTAGGGGGCAGTATGAGCAGTTCTTC. Combining the CDR3 with reference TRBV7-2 and TRBJ2-1 gives the whole variable domain GAGVSQSPSNKVTEKGKDVELRCDPISGHTALYWYRQSLGQGLEFLIYFQGNSAPDKSGLPSDRFSAERTGGSVSTLTIQRTQQEDSAVYLCASSPRGQYEQFFGPGTRLTVL.

V usage is TRBV5-1 and J usage is TRBJ2-7; 8 bases line up with TRBD1. The germline V gene has CDR1 SGHRS and CDR2 YFSETQ. This CDR3 contains 13 residues. The V gene end was trimmed by 2 bases and the J gene end by 7 bases; junction bases not matched to a gene: 5. The CDR3, as DNA: TGCGCCAGCAGCTTCCAGGGGGCAGAGGAGCAGTACTTC. Its translation: CASSFQGAEEQYF.

This clone appeared a few times. The chain couples TRBV18 to TRBJ2-7, with 9 bases fitting TRBD2. The junction had 8 bases not matched to a gene; V was cut back by 6 bases and J by 2 bases. Germline assignment: CDR1 KGHSH and CDR2 LQKENI. CDR3 length equals 15 residues. CDR3 nucleotide sequence: TGTGCCAGCTCCCTTGGCGCTAGCGGGACCTACGAGCAGTACTTC. Translated, it gives CASSLGASGTYEQYF.

The rearrangement links TRBV7-3 to TRBJ2-2; 10 nucleotides match TRBD2. V lost 6 bases to trimming and J lost 6 bases; unmatched junction nucleotides: 10. CDR1 SGHTA and CDR2 FQGTGA come from the germline V gene. This CDR3 is 16 amino acids long. CDR3 loop: CASRPNRGLAAGELFF. The DNA for the CDR3 is TGTGCCAGCAGGCCTAACCGCGGACTAGCGGCCGGGGAGCTGTTTTTT.